The 20 T cell receptor beta chains below come from one sample, sequenced in a study of control samples from healthy donors and cancer patients. The data were produced by immunoSEQ multiplex PCR, yet TCRdb's version contains in-frame clones alone and is incomplete. The sample includes some 150,000 clones, around 93% of them seen just once. The specimen sequenced was blood. The receptors derive from a woman aged 55-70 years in good health.

DNA of the CDR3: TGTGCCAGCAGCTTGGGACCGGGACGGGGAGAACCCAAAAACATTCAGTACTTC. Translating it yields CASSLGPGRGEPKNIQYF. The V gene is TRBV5-4, the J gene TRBJ2-4; D is possibly TRBD1 or TRBD2 (5 bases each). V lost 0 bases to trimming and J lost 2 bases, with 18 bases between them. In germline, CDR1 is SGHNT, CDR2 YYREEE (reference sequence). The CDR3 is 18 amino acids.

To note about this clone: One end of the junction is discordant with germline, which a read error may explain. The rearrangement joins TRBV7-8 to TRBJ1-1, with D perhaps matching TRBD1 (5 bases). CDR3 size: 12 residues. CDR1 is SGHVS and CDR2 is FQNEAQ in the germline V gene. The chain's CDR3 is CASSPLRGGSDF. The CDR3, as DNA: TGTGCCAGCAGCCCATTACGGGGGGGAAGCGATTTT. The full variable domain, rest sourced from reference TRBV7-8 and TRBJ1-1, is GAGVSQSPRYKVAKRGQDVALRCDPISGHVSLFWYQQALGQGPEFLTYFQNEAQLDKSGLPSDRFFAERPEGSVSTLKIQRTQQEDSAVYLCASSPLRGGSDFGQGTRLTVV.

The genes are TRBV28 and TRBJ1-1; D unclear. The CDR3 runs to 14 residues. V lost 2 bases and J lost 0, with 7 bases in between. CDR1 is MDHEN and CDR2 is SYDVKM in the germline V gene. The CDR3 loop is CASSLGNLNTEAFF. CDR3 nucleotides: TGTGCCAGCAGTTTAGGGAACCTGAACACTGAAGCTTTCTTT.

The chain links TRBV29-1 to TRBJ1-1, with D possibly TRBD1 on 6 matching bases. This CDR3 contains 14 residues. Trimming stripped 7 bases from V and 1 base from J, with 16 bases between. Looked up from germline, CDR1 is SQVTM and CDR2 is ANQGSEA. For the CDR3, the DNA is TGCAGCGCGGTTCGAGGGGGGCAGAACACTGAAGCTTTCTTT. Encoded protein: CSAVRGGQNTEAFF. Drawing the rest from reference TRBV29-1 and TRBJ1-1, the complete variable domain is SAVISQKPSRDICQRGTSLTIQCQVDSQVTMMFWYRQQPGQSLTLIATANQGSEATYESGFVIDKFPISRPNLTFSTLTVSNMSPEDSSIYLCSAVRGGQNTEAFFGQGTRLTVV.

The CDR3 spells CASSLASNTEAFF. As DNA, the CDR3 is TGTGCCAGCAGTTTAGCCTCGAACACTGAAGCTTTCTTT. The chain employs TRBV12-3 or TRBV12-4 and TRBJ1-1; D is unresolved. Trimming cost V 0 bases and J 1 base, with 3 bases left between them. The CDR3 contains 13 residues.

The J gene is TRBJ1-2, the V gene TRBV6-5; TRBD1 might be the D (5 bases). In germline, CDR1 is MNHEY, CDR2 SVGAGI. The germline V and J ends were trimmed by 6 bases and 8 bases, with 16 bases remaining between them. CDR3 length: 13 amino acids. The CDR3 is CASSDQGPRGYTF. For the CDR3, the DNA is TGTGCCAGCAGCGACCAGGGACCTCGAGGCTACACCTTC.

The chain combines TRBV18 with TRBJ1-4, with a weak D call TRBD1 (6 bases). The CDR3 length is 18 residues. Deletions cut 2 bases from V and 0 bases from J, with 16 bases between. Germline loops: CDR1 KGHSH, CDR2 LQKENI. The DNA of the CDR3 is TGTGCCAGCTCACCAGTTTTTCTAGGGGGAACAACTAATGAAAAACTGTTTTTT. Its translation: CASSPVFLGGTTNEKLFF.

The sample holds one count of this clone. This sequence joins TRBV30 and TRBJ1-3; possible D gene TRBD1, 6 bases. V shed 1 base and J shed 4 bases, with 14 bases lying between them. The germline V gene has CDR1 GTSNPN and CDR2 SVGIG (reference sequence). The CDR3 sequence is 15 residues long. The CDR3 spells CAWSAGGAGGNTIYF. CDR3 in DNA: TGTGCCTGGAGTGCGGGGGGGGCTGGCGGAAACACCATATATTTT.

This chain uses TRBV5-1 with TRBJ2-1; 9 bases map to TRBD2. Germline lookup yields CDR1 SGHRS and CDR2 YFSETQ. Trimming removed 3 bases from V and 3 bases from J; junction bases left unmatched: 10. This CDR3 comprises 17 residues. CDR3 loop: CASSSIWQRGVYNEQFF. Here the CDR3 DNA reads TGCGCCAGCAGCTCGATCTGGCAGCGGGGGGTCTACAATGAGCAGTTCTTC.

This chain connects TRBV6-5 to TRBJ1-1; weak D call: TRBD1 (5 bases). CDR1 and CDR2 from the germline V gene are MNHEY and SVGAGI. The V end lost 6 bases, the J end lost 2 bases, and 16 bases lay between the germline ends. CDR3 length: 15 amino acids. CDR3 sequence (DNA): TGTGCCAGCAGGCCGGATTACAGGAAAAACACTGAAGCTTTCTTT. The encoded protein is CASRPDYRKNTEAFF.

In DNA form, the CDR3 reads TGTGCCAGTAGTATAACCTTAGGGGACGGGCATTTGGAGCAGTACTTC. Translating it yields CASSITLGDGHLEQYF. The rearrangement uses TRBV19 and TRBJ2-7; perhaps D is TRBD1 or TRBD2 (5 bases each). The germline CDR1 and CDR2 sequences are LNHDA and SQIVND (reference sequence). The CDR3 length is 16 residues. Trimming shortened V by 2 bases and J by 7 bases, and 21 bases separated the two germline ends. The variable domain in full, with the rest retrieved from reference TRBV19 and TRBJ2-7, is DGGITQSPKYLFRKEGQNVTLSCEQNLNHDAMYWYRQDPGQGLRLIYYSQIVNDFQKGDIAEGYSVSREKKESFPLTVTSAQKNPTAFYLCASSITLGDGHLEQYFGPGTRLTVT.

The chain links TRBV4-1 to TRBJ1-2; 7 bases align to TRBD1. Germline V gene lookup returns CDR1 MGHRA and CDR2 YSYEKL. The CDR3 loop spans 14 amino acids. V shed 3 bases, J shed 4 bases, and the junction held 5 bases outside the gene matches. This CDR3 reads CASSQTDRTYGYTF. The CDR3 region has the DNA TGCGCCAGCAGCCAGACGGACAGGACCTATGGCTACACCTTC.

Comment on this clone: The germline gene is not matched at one end of the junction; a read error may be the cause. The chain links TRBV24-1 to TRBJ2-5; D possibly matches TRBD1 or TRBD2 (6 bases each). CDR3 length: 17 residues. Germline lookup yields CDR1 KGHDR and CDR2 SFDVKD. This chain's CDR3 is CATSDSGAGLGQEAQYF. The CDR3 DNA reads as TGTGCCACCAGTGATTCGGGGGCGGGTTTAGGGCAAGAGGCCCAGTACTTC.

V usage is TRBV5-4 and J usage is TRBJ2-3; the D is unclear. V was trimmed by 0 bases and J by 3 bases, leaving 11 bases between them. Germline CDR1 reads SGHNT; CDR2 reads YYREEE (reference sequence). The CDR3 is 15 residues long. Here the CDR3 DNA reads TGTGCCAGCAGCTTGGCGCAGGCCGGTACAGATACGCAGTATTTT. Translating gives CASSLAQAGTDTQYF.

This chain uses TRBV6-5 with TRBJ1-2; D is perhaps TRBD1 (5 bases). The CDR3 is 13 residues long. Deletions cut 7 bases from V and 8 bases from J, with 17 bases between. The germline CDR1 and CDR2 sequences are MNHEY and SVGAGI. CDR3 sequence (DNA): TGTGCCAGCACCCCCCTGGAGGGACTGGGCTACACCTTC. Its translation: CASTPLEGLGYTF.

This sequence joins TRBV7-2 and TRBJ1-5; no reliable D call. The CDR3 extends over 14 amino acids. Trimming removed 5 bases at V and 1 base at J, with 9 bases between. The germline CDR1 and CDR2 sequences are SGHTA and FQGNSA. The CDR3 is CASSPYNSNQPQHF. The CDR3 DNA follows: TGTGCCAGCAGCCCATACAACAGCAATCAGCCCCAGCATTTT.

Only a few counts were recorded for this clone. V is TRBV25-1 and J is TRBJ2-1; 7 bases map to TRBD1. Germline values: CDR1 MGHDK, CDR2 SYGVNS. This CDR3 has 14 amino acids. Losses at the gene ends were 2 bases for V and 3 bases for J; bases not matched to a gene: 1. This CDR3 reads CASSEQGDYNEQFF. The CDR3 nucleotides are TGTGCCAGCAGTGAACAGGGGGACTACAATGAGCAGTTCTTC.

The J gene is TRBJ1-1, the V gene TRBV5-1; 8 bases are a match to TRBD1. This CDR3 is built from 14 residues. V lost 4 bases to trimming and J lost 1 base; unmatched junction nucleotides: 3. CDR1 and CDR2 from the germline V gene are SGHRS and YFSETQ. The CDR3 is CASSPDRGNTEAFF. The CDR3 DNA is TGCGCCAGCAGCCCCGACAGGGGGAACACTGAAGCTTTCTTT.

This clone has only one observation. The chain recombines TRBV7-2 with TRBJ2-2; weak D call: TRBD1 (6 bases). Germline CDR1 reads SGHTA; CDR2 reads FQGNSA. Trimming removed 5 bases from V and 8 bases from J, with 18 bases in between. The CDR3 extends over 15 amino acids. The CDR3 protein is CASSQFRGRGGELFF. CDR3 nucleotides: TGTGCCAGCAGCCAATTCAGGGGTAGGGGGGGGGAGCTGTTTTTT.

The chain is built from TRBV7-9 and TRBJ1-2; 9 nucleotides match TRBD1. The CDR3 extends over 13 amino acids. Germline values: CDR1 SEHNR, CDR2 FQNEAQ (reference sequence). The junction had 6 bases not matched to a gene; V was cut back by 5 bases and J by 8 bases. In DNA form, the CDR3 reads TGTGCCAGCAGCGCGGGACAGGGCAGGGGCTACACCTTC. Translation: CASSAGQGRGYTF.